This T cell receptor (beta chain) was captured in a study of regulatory T cells in long-lasting Graves disease. Regarding the study as a whole: New patients shared around 980 public clonotypes, and persistent patients shared more, with 2,500 to 3,000. Accuracy could have been hurt by small sample size.

A word on this clonotype: Its antigen is still unknown.

CDR3 regions were amplified by Arm-PCR using iRepertoire HTBI primers to build TCR beta libraries. TCRdb ran MiXCR on the multiplex PCR reads and lists one entry per CDR3 protein. The sample lists roughly 500,000 distinct CDR3 sequences; about 13% were seen once. V lost 0 bases and J lost 12, with 12 bases in between. Germline CDR1 GTSNPN, CDR2 SVGIG (reference sequence). The CDR3 extends over 12 amino acids. Time point denoted: newly diagnosed GD, antithyroid drugs for less than 3 months. With RNA extracted from PBMCs as input, the TCR library was made. This sample also appeared in a second study, on T cells in Graves' hyperthyroidism and ophthalmopathy. That publication notes: First-round RT-PCR targeting the TCR CDR3 was performed with the HTBI primer set. Most clonotypes that expanded in the thyroid above 0.001 also showed up in blood.

This sequence was found in a man under 40 with Graves disease. The source was peripheral blood mononuclear cells (PBMCs), collected at new diagnosis, from a patient treated with antithyroid drugs. The chain links TRBV30 to TRBJ1-5; no reliable D call. CDR3 DNA sequence: TGTGCCTGGAGTGTAGATAGGGAGCACCAGCATTTT. Its protein is CAWSVDREHQHF.